This is a list of T cell receptor beta chains from one sample in a study of CD8 T cells in ankylosing spondylitis. MiXCR, run by TCRdb on the 5' RACE reads, gives a single entry per CDR3 protein. The sample lists 500,000 to 550,000 distinct CDR3 sequences; roughly 13% were seen once. The sample taken for sequencing was blood, either unsorted or a sorted T cell fraction (not recorded which). All receptors come from a male donor with ankylosing spondylitis. Each CDR3 is given with its conserved first and last residue. D genes are given only for firm matches. For some rows the clone size is stated as once, few or many, or as a class when expanded; others skip it.

clone_size	d_call	v_call	j_call	cdr3_aa	cdr3_nt
many	-	TRBV5-1	TRBJ2-1	CASSLGGSRYNEQFF	TGCGCCAGCAGCTTAGGGGGGAGTAGGTACAATGAGCAGTTCTTC
many	TRBD1	TRBV7-2	TRBJ2-7	CASSAPGTGGKGYEQYF	TGTGCCAGCAGCGCCCCCGGGACAGGGGGAAAAGGCTACGAGCAGTACTTC
-	TRBD1	TRBV5-1	TRBJ1-6	CASSSGQGVSPLHF	TGCGCCAGCAGCTCGGGACAGGGCGTGTCACCCCTCCACTTT
few	-	TRBV20-1	TRBJ1-4	CSARDGGATNEKLFF	TGCAGTGCTAGAGATGGAGGGGCAACTAATGAAAAACTGTTTTTT
-	TRBD2	TRBV20-1	TRBJ2-1	CSARGLGAGGAYNEQFF	TGCAGTGCTAGAGGTCTTGGTGCGGGAGGTGCCTACAATGAGCAGTTCTTC
-	-	TRBV20-1	TRBJ1-5	CSARVGGGGGSNQPQHF	TGCAGTGCTAGAGTAGGGGGGGGCGGCGGAAGCAATCAGCCCCAGCATTTT
-	-	TRBV5-1	TRBJ1-1	CATRQISGTEAFF	TGCGCCACCAGACAGATTTCAGGAACTGAAGCTTTCTTT
-	-	TRBV20-1	TRBJ1-5	CSARGQGGQPQHF	TGCAGTGCTAGAGGCCAGGGCGGGCAGCCCCAGCATTTT
few	TRBD2	TRBV15	TRBJ2-7	CATSRVQGGYEQYF	TGTGCCACCAGCAGAGTTCAGGGAGGGTACGAGCAGTACTTC
-	-	TRBV3-1	TRBJ2-7	CASSQDLGTSSYEQYF	TGTGCCAGCAGCCAAGATCTAGGGACAAGCTCCTACGAGCAGTACTTC